This T cell receptor beta chain was profiled in a study of graft-versus-host responses after intestinal transplantation. Across the whole study: Induction with anti-thymocyte globulin, then tacrolimus and steroids for around three years, was given to all recipients.

This CDR3 region has 14 residues. The germline V gene encodes CDR1 MNHEY and CDR2 SMNVEV (reference sequence). V was pared by 3 bases and J by 0 bases, with 3 bases between. TCRdb keeps only in-frame clones here, not all; method: immunoSEQ multiplex PCR. The table has about 88,000 clones, roughly 89% seen once. On this clone itself: What it binds is unknown.

The specimen comprised unstimulated CD4+ T cells sorted from spleen or lymph node cells, sampled before intestinal transplant. This chain links TRBV27 with TRBJ1-6; D ambiguous. The origin of this receptor is a human donor who received an intestinal transplant. Here the CDR3 reads CASSLSSYNSPLHF. The CDR3 DNA is TGTGCCAGCAGTTTGAGCTCCTATAATTCACCCCTCCACTTT.